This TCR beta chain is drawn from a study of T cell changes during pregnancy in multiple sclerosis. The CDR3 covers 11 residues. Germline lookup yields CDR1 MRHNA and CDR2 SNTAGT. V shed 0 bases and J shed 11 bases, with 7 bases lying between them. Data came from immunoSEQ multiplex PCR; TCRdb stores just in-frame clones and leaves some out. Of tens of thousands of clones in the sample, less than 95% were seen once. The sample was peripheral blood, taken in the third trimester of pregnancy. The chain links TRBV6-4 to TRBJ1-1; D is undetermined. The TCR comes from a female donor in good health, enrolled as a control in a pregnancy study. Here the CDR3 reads CASSDSFRAFF. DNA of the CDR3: TGTGCCAGCAGTGACTCGTTCCGGGCTTTCTTT.